A selection of T cell receptor beta chains follows, all from one sample in a study of blood T cell repertoires in COVID-19. Clones were sequenced by immunoSEQ multiplex PCR, and TCRdb holds only the in-frame ones, with some missing. This table holds about 350,000 clones, about nine tenths found once. Sequenced input: PBMCs or T cells enriched from blood (not recorded which). The receptor source for this set is a woman aged 30 to 39 who had been exposed to COVID-19. The CDR3 runs from the conserved cysteine through the conserved F or W. Each record gives: CDR3 protein, CDR3 DNA, D gene, clone size, J gene, V gene. The D gene is left open where the match is weak. Clone size is given for some rows only: seen once, a few or many times, or a class if the clone is expanded.

CDR3aa: CASSFHQGDSLPQHF
CDR3nt: TGTGCCAGCAGCTTTCATCAGGGGGATTCTTTGCCCCAGCATTTT
d_gene: -
abundance: once
j_gene: TRBJ1-5
v_gene: TRBV12-1

CDR3aa: CASSLGELADTQYF
CDR3nt: TGTGCCAGCAGCTTGGGAGAACTAGCGGATACGCAGTATTTT
d_gene: TRBD2
abundance: once
j_gene: TRBJ2-3
v_gene: TRBV5-5

CDR3aa: CASSPGTPTYNEQFF
CDR3nt: TGTGCCAGCTCACCAGGGACTCCGACCTACAATGAGCAGTTCTTC
d_gene: -
abundance: -
j_gene: TRBJ2-1
v_gene: TRBV18

CDR3aa: CASSIRASGRADTQYF
CDR3nt: TGTGCCAGTAGTATTCGGGCTAGCGGGAGGGCCGATACGCAGTATTTT
d_gene: TRBD2
abundance: -
j_gene: TRBJ2-3
v_gene: TRBV19

CDR3aa: CASSIDARAKNIQYF
CDR3nt: TGTGCCAGCAGTATAGATGCTAGAGCCAAAAACATTCAGTACTTC
d_gene: -
abundance: few
j_gene: TRBJ2-4
v_gene: TRBV28

CDR3aa: CASSPRGAGTNSPLHF
CDR3nt: TGTGCCAGCAGCCCGCGGGGGGCAGGGACTAATTCACCCCTCCACTTT
d_gene: -
abundance: -
j_gene: TRBJ1-6
v_gene: TRBV7-2

CDR3aa: CASSMGLAGGPDTQYF
CDR3nt: TGTGCCAGCAGCATGGGACTAGCGGGGGGCCCAGATACGCAGTATTTT
d_gene: TRBD2
abundance: -
j_gene: TRBJ2-3
v_gene: TRBV3-1/TRBV3-2

CDR3aa: CASSEAGEGLVDNQPQHF
CDR3nt: TGTGCCAGCAGTGAAGCGGGGGAGGGGTTGGTGGACAATCAGCCCCAGCATTTT
d_gene: -
abundance: once
j_gene: TRBJ1-5
v_gene: TRBV6-1

CDR3aa: CASTPTGGLEKLFF
CDR3nt: TGTGCCAGTACCCCGACAGGGGGCCTTGAAAAACTGTTTTTT
d_gene: TRBD1
abundance: -
j_gene: TRBJ1-4
v_gene: TRBV19

CDR3aa: CASSLGPGEPPDTQYF
CDR3nt: TGTGCCAGCAGTTTAGGACCCGGGGAACCTCCAGATACGCAGTATTTT
d_gene: -
abundance: once
j_gene: TRBJ2-3
v_gene: TRBV27

CDR3aa: CASSRHPGLAGGLTDTQYF
CDR3nt: TGTGCCAGCAGCCGCCACCCGGGACTAGCGGGAGGGCTCACAGATACGCAGTATTTT
d_gene: TRBD2
abundance: -
j_gene: TRBJ2-3
v_gene: TRBV7-9

CDR3aa: CASSWTGRAGNTDTQYF
CDR3nt: TGTGCCAGCAGTTGGACCGGGAGGGCCGGGAACACAGATACGCAGTATTTT
d_gene: TRBD2
abundance: -
j_gene: TRBJ2-3
v_gene: TRBV27

CDR3aa: CASSTDYGYTF
CDR3nt: TGTGCCAGTTCGACAGACTATGGCTACACCTTC
d_gene: -
abundance: -
j_gene: TRBJ1-2
v_gene: TRBV5-6

CDR3aa: CASSQDRDSLEKLFF
CDR3nt: TGTGCCAGCAGCCAAGATCGGGACAGCCTTGAAAAACTGTTTTTT
d_gene: TRBD1
abundance: -
j_gene: TRBJ1-4
v_gene: TRBV3-1/TRBV3-2

CDR3aa: CATIDSSSYNEQFF
CDR3nt: TGTGCCACCATCGACTCCTCCTCCTACAATGAGCAGTTCTTC
d_gene: -
abundance: -
j_gene: TRBJ2-1
v_gene: TRBV18

CDR3aa: CASSSSGTANTEAFF
CDR3nt: TGTGCCAGCAGCTCATCCGGGACAGCGAACACTGAAGCTTTCTTT
d_gene: TRBD1
abundance: -
j_gene: TRBJ1-1
v_gene: TRBV11-3

CDR3aa: CASRDSRSNQPQHF
CDR3nt: TGTGCCAGCCGGGACAGCAGATCCAATCAGCCCCAGCATTTT
d_gene: TRBD1
abundance: -
j_gene: TRBJ1-5
v_gene: TRBV3-1/TRBV3-2

CDR3aa: CASSRAGIRVYGYTF
CDR3nt: TGTGCCAGCAGCCGAGCGGGGATCCGTGTCTATGGCTACACCTTC
d_gene: -
abundance: -
j_gene: TRBJ1-2
v_gene: TRBV3-1/TRBV3-2

CDR3aa: CASSLGPPARGYTF
CDR3nt: TGCGCCAGCAGCTTGGGGCCGCCCGCGAGGGGCTACACCTTC
d_gene: -
abundance: -
j_gene: TRBJ1-2
v_gene: TRBV5-1

CDR3aa: CASSPNGGLSTDTQYF
CDR3nt: TGTGCCAGCAGCCCCAACGGGGGGCTTAGCACAGATACGCAGTATTTT
d_gene: -
abundance: -
j_gene: TRBJ2-3
v_gene: TRBV14

CDR3aa: CATKGPSGTSGSLWVADTQYF
CDR3nt: TGTGCCACCAAAGGTCCCTCCGGGACTAGCGGGAGTTTATGGGTTGCAGATACGCAGTATTTT
d_gene: TRBD2
abundance: -
j_gene: TRBJ2-3
v_gene: TRBV27

CDR3aa: CAISPLVQGEDTQYF
CDR3nt: TGTGCCATCAGTCCCCTCGTCCAGGGGGAAGATACGCAGTATTTT
d_gene: TRBD1
abundance: -
j_gene: TRBJ2-3
v_gene: TRBV10-3

CDR3aa: CASSLGGTAAYGYTF
CDR3nt: TGTGCCAGCAGCTTGGGGGGGACTGCTGCTTATGGCTACACCTTC
d_gene: -
abundance: -
j_gene: TRBJ1-2
v_gene: TRBV5-4

CDR3aa: CASHKEGRAEPQHF
CDR3nt: TGTGCCAGTCACAAAGAAGGGCGAGCGGAGCCCCAGCATTTT
d_gene: -
abundance: few
j_gene: TRBJ1-5
v_gene: TRBV19

CDR3aa: CASSWSDRVGYGYTF
CDR3nt: TGCGCCAGCAGCTGGTCGGACAGGGTAGGCTATGGCTACACCTTC
d_gene: TRBD1
abundance: -
j_gene: TRBJ1-2
v_gene: TRBV5-1

CDR3aa: CASSLNRNYGYTF
CDR3nt: TGTGCCAGCAGCCTCAACAGGAACTATGGCTACACCTTC
d_gene: -
abundance: -
j_gene: TRBJ1-2
v_gene: TRBV27

CDR3aa: CASSGTGADRYTF
CDR3nt: TGTGCCAGCAGCGGGACAGGAGCGGACCGCTACACCTTC
d_gene: TRBD1
abundance: -
j_gene: TRBJ1-2
v_gene: TRBV9

CDR3aa: CASRTPGMGTDTQYF
CDR3nt: TGTGCCAGTAGAACCCCGGGGATGGGCACAGATACGCAGTATTTT
d_gene: -
abundance: -
j_gene: TRBJ2-3
v_gene: TRBV19

CDR3aa: CASSIGPYGGKNTEAFF
CDR3nt: TGTGCCAGTAGTATAGGCCCCTACGGAGGAAAGAACACTGAAGCTTTCTTT
d_gene: -
abundance: -
j_gene: TRBJ1-1
v_gene: TRBV19

CDR3aa: CASSLRGRAGANVLTF
CDR3nt: TGTGCCAGCAGCTTACGAGGCAGGGCGGGGGCCAACGTCCTGACTTTC
d_gene: -
abundance: -
j_gene: TRBJ2-6
v_gene: TRBV5-6

CDR3aa: CASSFRAGSTYEQYF
CDR3nt: TGTGCCAGCAGCTTTCGAGCGGGGTCGACCTACGAGCAGTACTTC
d_gene: TRBD2
abundance: -
j_gene: TRBJ2-7
v_gene: TRBV7-8

CDR3aa: CASSWGQGNSGNTIYF
CDR3nt: TGCGCCAGCAGCTGGGGACAGGGGAATTCTGGAAACACCATATATTTT
d_gene: TRBD1
abundance: -
j_gene: TRBJ1-3
v_gene: TRBV5-1

CDR3aa: CASSFRLAGPSEGFF
CDR3nt: TGTGCCAGCAGCTTTCGACTAGCGGGCCCTTCGGAGGGGTTCTTC
d_gene: TRBD2
abundance: -
j_gene: TRBJ2-1
v_gene: TRBV11-1

CDR3aa: CASSVGLAATDTQYF
CDR3nt: TGTGCCAGCAGCGTAGGACTAGCGGCTACAGATACGCAGTATTTT
d_gene: TRBD2
abundance: once
j_gene: TRBJ2-3
v_gene: TRBV9

CDR3aa: CASTLDRGHAEQFF
CDR3nt: TGTGCCAGCACCCTGGACAGGGGGCACGCTGAGCAGTTCTTC
d_gene: TRBD1
abundance: -
j_gene: TRBJ2-1
v_gene: TRBV7-9

CDR3aa: CASSATGEFQETQYF
CDR3nt: TGTGCCAGCAGCGCAACAGGGGAATTCCAAGAGACCCAGTACTTC
d_gene: TRBD1
abundance: -
j_gene: TRBJ2-5
v_gene: TRBV9

CDR3aa: CASSVSGYEQYF
CDR3nt: TGTGCCAGCTCCGTTAGCGGCTACGAGCAGTACTTC
d_gene: -
abundance: -
j_gene: TRBJ2-7
v_gene: TRBV28

CDR3aa: CASSPGTSGNYEQYF
CDR3nt: TGTGCCAGCAGCCCCGGGACTAGCGGGAACTACGAGCAGTACTTC
d_gene: TRBD2
abundance: -
j_gene: TRBJ2-7
v_gene: TRBV28

CDR3aa: CASSISTAGVEEQYF
CDR3nt: TGTGCCAGTAGTATCTCGACAGCGGGAGTGGAAGAGCAGTACTTC
d_gene: TRBD2
abundance: -
j_gene: TRBJ2-7
v_gene: TRBV19

CDR3aa: CASTTPGQQNTGELFF
CDR3nt: TGTGCCAGCACTACTCCGGGACAGCAGAACACCGGGGAGCTGTTTTTT
d_gene: TRBD1
abundance: -
j_gene: TRBJ2-2
v_gene: TRBV28

CDR3aa: CAISESIRGNQPQHF
CDR3nt: TGTGCCATCAGTGAGTCGATTAGGGGAAATCAGCCCCAGCATTTT
d_gene: -
abundance: once
j_gene: TRBJ1-5
v_gene: TRBV10-3

CDR3aa: CASSPPGGVGTDTQYF
CDR3nt: TGTGCCAGCAGTCCTCCTGGGGGGGTAGGCACAGATACGCAGTATTTT
d_gene: TRBD2
abundance: -
j_gene: TRBJ2-3
v_gene: TRBV25-1

CDR3aa: CASSLGGQGALETQYF
CDR3nt: TGTGCCAGCAGCTTAGGGGGACAGGGGGCTTTAGAGACCCAGTACTTC
d_gene: TRBD1
abundance: -
j_gene: TRBJ2-5
v_gene: TRBV11-3

CDR3aa: CASKAQREQFF
CDR3nt: TGTGCCAGCAAGGCCCAGCGTGAGCAGTTCTTC
d_gene: -
abundance: -
j_gene: TRBJ2-1
v_gene: TRBV12-3/TRBV12-4

CDR3aa: CASSAGTSNTGELFF
CDR3nt: TGCGCCAGCAGCGCCGGGACATCGAACACCGGGGAGCTGTTTTTT
d_gene: -
abundance: -
j_gene: TRBJ2-2
v_gene: TRBV5-1

CDR3aa: CASSLQGPVGSPLHF
CDR3nt: TGTGCCAGCAGCTTACAAGGCCCCGTGGGCTCACCCCTCCACTTT
d_gene: -
abundance: -
j_gene: TRBJ1-6
v_gene: TRBV11-2

CDR3aa: CASTPGFPETQYF
CDR3nt: TGTGCCAGCACCCCGGGGTTTCCCGAGACCCAGTACTTC
d_gene: -
abundance: -
j_gene: TRBJ2-5
v_gene: TRBV28

CDR3aa: CASSLREPGQGFFSGYTF
CDR3nt: TGTGCCAGCAGCTTACGGGAACCGGGACAGGGATTCTTTAGTGGCTACACCTTC
d_gene: TRBD1
abundance: -
j_gene: TRBJ1-2
v_gene: TRBV7-9

CDR3aa: CASSQDRGTGEINEKLFF
CDR3nt: TGCGCCAGCAGCCAAGATCGGGGGACAGGGGAAATCAATGAAAAACTGTTTTTT
d_gene: TRBD1
abundance: few
j_gene: TRBJ1-4
v_gene: TRBV4-1

CDR3aa: CASSLVSRDRGRGGYTF
CDR3nt: TGTGCCAGCAGCTTGGTTTCCCGGGACAGGGGGCGCGGAGGCTACACCTTC
d_gene: TRBD1
abundance: -
j_gene: TRBJ1-2
v_gene: TRBV5-5

CDR3aa: CASSFVRGLGEKLFF
CDR3nt: TGTGCCAGCAGTTTTGTTCGGGGTCTGGGTGAAAAACTGTTTTTT
d_gene: -
abundance: few
j_gene: TRBJ1-4
v_gene: TRBV28

CDR3aa: CASSRGGVYEQYF
CDR3nt: TGTGCCAGCTCACGAGGGGGAGTCTACGAGCAGTACTTC
d_gene: -
abundance: once
j_gene: TRBJ2-7
v_gene: TRBV18

CDR3aa: CASSRGTNTEAFF
CDR3nt: TGTGCCAGCAGCCGCGGGACGAACACTGAAGCTTTCTTT
d_gene: -
abundance: -
j_gene: TRBJ1-1
v_gene: TRBV7-3

CDR3aa: CATRRSRGLSTDTQYF
CDR3nt: TGTGCCACCCGCCGATCGCGGGGTCTTAGCACAGATACGCAGTATTTT
d_gene: -
abundance: -
j_gene: TRBJ2-3
v_gene: TRBV10-3

CDR3aa: CASRGTANEKLFF
CDR3nt: TGTGCCAGCAGGGGGACAGCTAATGAAAAACTGTTTTTT
d_gene: TRBD1
abundance: -
j_gene: TRBJ1-4
v_gene: TRBV3-1/TRBV3-2